These 22 T cell receptor beta chains share one sample of origin, sequenced in a study of T cells in Graves' hyperthyroidism and ophthalmopathy. TCR beta CDR3 sequences were amplified from RNA transcripts. First-round RT-PCR of the TCR CDR3 relied on the HTBI primer set. Using its own MiXCR run on the multiplex PCR reads, TCRdb lists one record per CDR3 protein. The sample records 500,000 or so distinct CDR3 sequences, 17% being singletons. Sequenced material: blood. Source of these receptors: a woman under 30 with Graves' ophthalmopathy.

This clonotype was seen repeatedly, ten times or more. CDR3 DNA: TGTGCCAGCAGCCCGGGACGAGACCTTTACGAGCAGTACTTC. It codes for CASSPGRDLYEQYF. This rearrangement joins TRBV13 to TRBJ2-7; perhaps D is TRBD1 or TRBD2 (5 bases each). CDR1 and CDR2 (germline): PRHDT, FYEKMQ (reference sequence). Trimming pared 5 bases from V and 4 bases from J, leaving 15 bases between. CDR3 length equals 14 residues.

The chain has TRBV11-1 and TRBJ2-5; D not resolved. This CDR3 is built from 15 residues. Germline CDR1 reads SGHAT; CDR2 reads FQDESV (reference sequence). Trimming removed 3 bases at V and 1 base at J, with 12 bases between. CDR3 DNA: TGTGCCAGCAGCTTGGAAACTACGATCCAAGAGACCCAGTACTTC. Protein product: CASSLETTIQETQYF.

This clonotype was observed at least ten times. V is TRBV11-2 and J is TRBJ2-2; D not resolved. Deletions cut 5 bases from V and 8 bases from J, with 6 bases between. The CDR3 has 11 amino acids. Germline lookup yields CDR1 SGHAT and CDR2 FQNNGV. As DNA, the CDR3 is TGTGCCAGCAGCCATCAGGGGGAGCTGTTTTTT. Residues: CASSHQGELFF.

This clonotype occurred many times. DNA for the CDR3: TGTGCCAGCAGTTTATCGGGAGCGGCCAGCTCCTACAATGAGCAGTTCTTC. Its protein is CASSLSGAASSYNEQFF. The chain employs TRBV27 and TRBJ2-1, with a possible D match to TRBD2 (5 bases). The V gene lost 0 bases and the J gene lost 0 bases, with 12 bases spanning the gap. CDR3 length: 17 residues. Per germline, CDR1 MNHEY and CDR2 SMNVEV (reference sequence).

Comments on this clonotype: Possible read error: a much larger clone is one base away. The gene calls are TRBV18 and TRBJ2-7; D uncertain. CDR1 and CDR2 (germline): KGHSH, LQKENI. The CDR3 extends over 16 amino acids. CDR3: CTSSPQEPTLQGEQYF. The CDR3 DNA sequence: TGTACCAGCTCACCCCAAGAGCCGACTCTCCAAGGGGAGCAGTACTTC.

This clonotype was found a few times. The chain is built from TRBV7-9 and TRBJ1-1, with D perhaps TRBD1 (5 bases). CDR1 is SEHNR, CDR2 FQNEAQ, per germline (reference sequence). The CDR3 has 16 amino acids. V was cut by 2 bases and J by 0 bases, with 13 bases left in between. This CDR3 reads CASSLPGDLMNTEAFF. The CDR3 DNA is TGTGCCAGCAGCTTACCGGGGGACCTCATGAACACTGAAGCTTTCTTT.

This clonotype was counted between two and nine times. This chain uses TRBV5-1 with TRBJ2-5, with D possibly matching TRBD2 (6 bases). The ends were cut back, 6 bases at V and 4 bases at J, with 19 bases in the middle. This CDR3 has 15 amino acids. Germline V lookup: CDR1 SGHRS, CDR2 YFSETQ. In nucleotides, the CDR3 is TGCGCCAGCACCCGAAATTCGGGGGATCGAGAGACCCAGTACTTC. As protein: CASTRNSGDRETQYF.

This clonotype was counted many times. The rearrangement links TRBV9 to TRBJ1-1, with D hard to call. Germline assignment: CDR1 SGDLS and CDR2 YYNGEE. This CDR3 is built from 14 residues. V lost 3 bases and J lost 1, with 10 bases in between. CDR3 loop: CASSAGIGNTEAFF. CDR3 nucleotides: TGTGCCAGCAGCGCCGGGATAGGGAACACTGAAGCTTTCTTT.

This clonotype was picked up many times. The chain joins TRBV7-9 to TRBJ1-4, with 7 bases that match TRBD1. Germline-derived CDR1 and CDR2 are SEHNR and FQNEAQ (reference sequence). V gave up 2 bases and J gave up 4 bases; unmatched junction bases: 10. The CDR3 covers 17 residues. The CDR3 nucleotides read TGTGCCAGCAGCTTATTGGCGACAGGGAGCCATAATGAAAAACTGTTTTTT. This translates into CASSLLATGSHNEKLFF. The variable domain in full, completed from reference TRBV7-9 and TRBJ1-4, reads DTGVSQNPRHKITKRGQNVTFRCDPISEHNRLYWYRQTLGQGPEFLTYFQNEAQLEKSRLLSDRFSAERPKGSFSTLEIQRTEQGDSAMYLCASSLLATGSHNEKLFFGSGTQLSVL.

The table lists this clonotype with many counts. CDR3 residues: CAWSVLHREGGELFF. CDR3 DNA: TGTGCCTGGAGTGTACTGCACAGGGAGGGCGGGGAGCTGTTTTTT. The chain is built from TRBV30 and TRBJ2-2; perhaps TRBD2 as D (7 bases). This CDR3 region has 15 residues. Germline V gene data show CDR1 as GTSNPN and CDR2 as SVGIG (reference sequence). The V end lost 0 bases, the J end lost 7 bases, and 15 bases lay between the germline ends.

This clonotype was seen repeatedly, ten times or more. The rearrangement uses TRBV5-5 and TRBJ2-2, with 9 nucleotides matching TRBD1. V shed 4 bases, J shed 4 bases, and the junction held 5 bases outside the gene matches. Germline V gene data show CDR1 as SGHKS and CDR2 as YYEKEE (reference sequence). The CDR3 runs to 15 residues. The CDR3 spells CASSRLTGGTGELFF. CDR3 nucleotides: TGTGCCAGCAGCCGGTTGACAGGGGGCACCGGGGAGCTGTTTTTT.

Many counts were recorded for this clonotype. The chain employs TRBV2 and TRBJ2-7; D could derive from TRBD1 or TRBD2 (5 bases each). Germline CDR1 reads SNHLY; CDR2 reads FYNNEI. This CDR3 spans 15 amino acids. Trimming shortened V by 7 bases and J by 3 bases, and 19 bases separated the two germline ends. The chain's CDR3 is CASKGVEGNYYEQYF. The CDR3 region has the DNA TGTGCCAGCAAAGGGGTTGAGGGAAACTACTACGAGCAGTACTTC.

This clonotype was picked up a small number of times. The genes are TRBV18 and TRBJ1-4; unclear D gene. This CDR3 contains 14 residues. The V gene's germline CDR1 is KGHSH and CDR2 LQKENI. The germline V and J ends were trimmed by 8 bases and 0 bases, with 10 bases remaining between them. The chain's CDR3 is CASRGTATNEKLFF. The CDR3 DNA reads as TGTGCCAGCCGGGGAACTGCAACTAATGAAAAACTGTTTTTT. Supplemented by reference TRBV18 and TRBJ1-4, the full variable domain reads NAGVMQNPRHLVRRRGQEARLRCSPMKGHSHVYWYRQLPEEGLKFMVYLQKENIIDESGMPKERFSAEFPKEGPSILRIQQVVRGDSAAYFCASRGTATNEKLFFGSGTQLSVL.

CDR3 in DNA: TGTGCCAGCAGTGCGGGGCAGGGGTCTGGAAACACCATATATTTT. Its translation is CASSAGQGSGNTIYF. J is TRBJ1-3 and V is TRBV2; weak D call: TRBD1 (6 bases). Germline CDR1 SNHLY, CDR2 FYNNEI. CDR3 length equals 15 residues. V was shortened by 4 bases and J by 1 base, with 11 bases between the two germline ends.

The gene calls are TRBV20-1 and TRBJ2-3; 7 nucleotides agree with TRBD2. Germline CDR1 is DFQATT and CDR2 is SNEGSKA (reference sequence). There are 14 residues in the CDR3. Trimming removed 6 bases from V and 2 bases from J; junction bases left unmatched: 8. The CDR3 DNA sequence: TGCAGTGCGCTTACTAGCGTGAACACAGATACGCAGTATTTT. It yields the protein CSALTSVNTDTQYF.

This clonotype was seen many times. This chain joins TRBV29-1 and TRBJ1-1; possible D gene TRBD1, 6 bases. This CDR3 contains 14 residues. Per the germline V gene, CDR1 is SQVTM and CDR2 is ANQGSEA. V lost 7 bases, J lost 1 base, and 16 bases lay in between. For the CDR3, the DNA is TGCAGCGCTTCTCCAGGGGCAGGGAACACTGAAGCTTTCTTT. Protein sequence: CSASPGAGNTEAFF.

This clonotype came up many times. This chain links TRBV7-9 with TRBJ2-7; D gene unclear. The CDR3 is 13 residues long. Per the germline V gene, CDR1 is SEHNR and CDR2 is FQNEAQ (reference sequence). The germline V and J ends were trimmed by 5 bases and 3 bases, with 11 bases remaining between them. The CDR3 DNA reads TGTGCCAGCAGCCCAGAGACATACTACGAGCAGTACTTC. Its protein product is CASSPETYYEQYF.

This clonotype was counted only a few times. The J gene is TRBJ2-5, the V gene TRBV7-9, with D possibly being TRBD1 (5 bases). The V end was cut by 5 bases, the J end by 0 bases, with 13 bases between. This CDR3 region has 15 residues. Germline CDR1 and CDR2: SEHNR and FQNEAQ (reference sequence). This CDR3 is CASSPQGPYQETQYF. CDR3 bases: TGTGCCAGCAGCCCCCAGGGCCCGTACCAAGAGACCCAGTACTTC.

This clonotype was seen only a few times. The CDR3 coding sequence is TGTGCCAGCAGTGCGCGGGCAGCTAATCAGCCCCAGCATTTT. It translates to CASSARAANQPQHF. This sequence joins TRBV6-1 and TRBJ1-5; D remains unclear. V lost 4 bases and J 4 bases, leaving 11 bases between the germline ends. Germline CDR1 is MNHNS and CDR2 is SASEGT. This CDR3 has 14 residues.

This chain connects TRBV5-6 to TRBJ2-3; weak D call: TRBD2 (5 bases). Germline V gene lookup returns CDR1 SGHDT and CDR2 YYEEEE. CDR3 size: 14 residues. The germline V and J ends were trimmed by 4 bases and 4 bases, with 13 bases remaining between them. In nucleotides, the CDR3 is TGTGCCAGCAGCCCGGAGGTGGGCTCAGATACGCAGTATTTT. Translated, it gives CASSPEVGSDTQYF.

V is TRBV20-1 and J is TRBJ1-2; a weak D match, TRBD1 (5 bases). V was clipped by 0 bases and J by 4 bases, with 18 bases between them. Germline V gene data show CDR1 as DFQATT and CDR2 as SNEGSKA (reference sequence). The CDR3 length is 16 residues. For the CDR3, the DNA is TGCAGTGCTAGAGATTTGAACATGGGGCAGGCCTATGGCTACACCTTC. It specifies CSARDLNMGQAYGYTF.

This clonotype was counted ten times or more. This chain uses TRBV5-1 with TRBJ1-2; D is unclear. This CDR3 comprises 13 residues. The germline gives CDR1 SGHRS, CDR2 YFSETQ. The V end was cut by 0 bases, the J end by 4 bases, with 7 bases between. CDR3 coding DNA: TGCGCCAGCAGCTTGGAGGCCGGCTATGGCTACACCTTC. Translation gives CASSLEAGYGYTF. The entire variable domain, with the rest obtained from reference TRBV5-1 and TRBJ1-2, is as follows: KAGVTQTPRYLIKTRGQQVTLSCSPISGHRSVSWYQQTPGQGLQFLFEYFSETQRNKGNFPGRFSGRQFSNSRSEMNVSTLELGDSALYLCASSLEAGYGYTFGSGTRLTVV.